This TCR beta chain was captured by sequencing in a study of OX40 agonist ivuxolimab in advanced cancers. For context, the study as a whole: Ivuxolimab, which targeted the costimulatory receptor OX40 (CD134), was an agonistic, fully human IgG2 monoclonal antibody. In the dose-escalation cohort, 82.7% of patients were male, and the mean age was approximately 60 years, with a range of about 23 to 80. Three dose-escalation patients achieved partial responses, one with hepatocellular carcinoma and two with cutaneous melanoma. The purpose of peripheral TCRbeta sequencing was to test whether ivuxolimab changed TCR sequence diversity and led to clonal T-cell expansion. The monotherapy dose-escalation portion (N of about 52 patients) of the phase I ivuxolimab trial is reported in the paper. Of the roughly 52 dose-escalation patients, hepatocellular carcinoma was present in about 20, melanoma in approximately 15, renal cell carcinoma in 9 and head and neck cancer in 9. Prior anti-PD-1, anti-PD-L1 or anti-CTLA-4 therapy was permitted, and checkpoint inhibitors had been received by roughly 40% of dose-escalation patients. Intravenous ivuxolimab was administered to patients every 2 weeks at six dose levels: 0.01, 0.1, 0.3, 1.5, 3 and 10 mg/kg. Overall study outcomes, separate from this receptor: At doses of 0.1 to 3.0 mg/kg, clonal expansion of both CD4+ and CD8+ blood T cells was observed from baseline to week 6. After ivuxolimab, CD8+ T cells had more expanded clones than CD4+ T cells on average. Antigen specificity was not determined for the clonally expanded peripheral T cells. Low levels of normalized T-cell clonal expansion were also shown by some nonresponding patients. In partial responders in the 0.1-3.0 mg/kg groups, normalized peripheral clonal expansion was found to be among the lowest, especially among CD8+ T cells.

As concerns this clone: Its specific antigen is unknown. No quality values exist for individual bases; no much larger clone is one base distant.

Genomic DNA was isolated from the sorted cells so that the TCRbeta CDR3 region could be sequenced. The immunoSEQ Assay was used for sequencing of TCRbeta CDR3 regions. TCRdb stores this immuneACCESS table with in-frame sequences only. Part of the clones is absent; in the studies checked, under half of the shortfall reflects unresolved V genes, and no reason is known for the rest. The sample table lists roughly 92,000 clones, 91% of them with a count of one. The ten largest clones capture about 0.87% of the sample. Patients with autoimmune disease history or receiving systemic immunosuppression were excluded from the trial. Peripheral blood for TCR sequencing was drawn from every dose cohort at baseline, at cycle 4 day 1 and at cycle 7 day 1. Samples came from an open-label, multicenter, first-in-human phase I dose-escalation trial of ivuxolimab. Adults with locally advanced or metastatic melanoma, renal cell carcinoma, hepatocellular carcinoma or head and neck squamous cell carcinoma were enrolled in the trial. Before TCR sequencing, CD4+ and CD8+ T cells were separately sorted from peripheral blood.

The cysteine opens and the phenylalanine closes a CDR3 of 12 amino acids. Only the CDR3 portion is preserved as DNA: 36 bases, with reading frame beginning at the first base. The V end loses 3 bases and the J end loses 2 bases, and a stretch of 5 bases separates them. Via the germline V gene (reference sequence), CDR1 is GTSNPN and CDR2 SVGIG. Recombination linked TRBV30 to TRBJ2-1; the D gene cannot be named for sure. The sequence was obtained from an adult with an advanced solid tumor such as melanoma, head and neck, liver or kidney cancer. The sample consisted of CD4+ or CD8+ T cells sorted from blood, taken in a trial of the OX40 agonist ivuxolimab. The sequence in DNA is TGTGCCTGGAGAGATACCTACAATGAGCAGTTCTTC. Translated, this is CAWRDTYNEQFF.